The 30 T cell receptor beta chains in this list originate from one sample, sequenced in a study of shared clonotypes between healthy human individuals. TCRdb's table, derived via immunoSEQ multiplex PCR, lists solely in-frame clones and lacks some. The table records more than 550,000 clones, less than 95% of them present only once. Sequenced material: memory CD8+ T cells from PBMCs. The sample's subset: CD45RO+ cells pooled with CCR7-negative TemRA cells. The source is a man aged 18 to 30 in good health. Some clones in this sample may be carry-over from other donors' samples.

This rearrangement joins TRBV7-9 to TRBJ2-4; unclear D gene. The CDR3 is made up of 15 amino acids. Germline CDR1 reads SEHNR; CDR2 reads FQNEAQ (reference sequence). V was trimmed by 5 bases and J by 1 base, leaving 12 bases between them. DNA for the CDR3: TGTGCCAGCAGCCCTCGGGTGGCGGCCAAAAACATTCAGTACTTC. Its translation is CASSPRVAAKNIQYF.

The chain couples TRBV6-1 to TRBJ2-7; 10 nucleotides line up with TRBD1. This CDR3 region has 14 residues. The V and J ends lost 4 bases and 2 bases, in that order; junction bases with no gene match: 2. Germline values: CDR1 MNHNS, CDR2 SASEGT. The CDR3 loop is CASSAGQGAYEQYF. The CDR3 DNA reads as TGTGCCAGCAGTGCAGGACAGGGGGCCTACGAGCAGTACTTC.

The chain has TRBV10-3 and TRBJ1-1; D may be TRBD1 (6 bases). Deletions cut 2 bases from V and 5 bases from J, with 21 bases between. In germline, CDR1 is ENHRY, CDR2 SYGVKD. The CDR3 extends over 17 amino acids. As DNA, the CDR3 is TGTGCCATCAGTGAGCTTAGCCGCCCTACAGGGAATACTGAAGCTTTCTTT. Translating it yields CAISELSRPTGNTEAFF.

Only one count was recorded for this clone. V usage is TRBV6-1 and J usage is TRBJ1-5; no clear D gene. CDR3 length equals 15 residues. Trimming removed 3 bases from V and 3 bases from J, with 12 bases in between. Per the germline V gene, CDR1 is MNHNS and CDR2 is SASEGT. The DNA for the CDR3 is TGTGCCAGCAGTGAGTGGGCAGGCCTCAATCAGCCCCAGCATTTT. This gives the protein CASSEWAGLNQPQHF.

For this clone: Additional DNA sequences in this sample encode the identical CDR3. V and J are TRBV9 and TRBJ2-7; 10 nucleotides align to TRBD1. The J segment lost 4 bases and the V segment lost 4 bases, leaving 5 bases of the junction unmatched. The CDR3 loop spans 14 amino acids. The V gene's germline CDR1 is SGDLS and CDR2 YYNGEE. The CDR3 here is CASSPGTGAYEQYF. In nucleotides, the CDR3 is TGTGCCAGCAGCCCTGGGACAGGGGCGTACGAGCAGTACTTC.

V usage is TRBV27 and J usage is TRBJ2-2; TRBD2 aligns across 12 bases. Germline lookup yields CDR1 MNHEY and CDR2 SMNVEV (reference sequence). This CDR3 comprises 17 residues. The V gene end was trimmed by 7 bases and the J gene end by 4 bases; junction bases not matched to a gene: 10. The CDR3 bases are TGTGCCAGCACCCTGACTAGCGGGAGCGTGGGCACCGGGGAGCTGTTTTTT. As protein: CASTLTSGSVGTGELFF.

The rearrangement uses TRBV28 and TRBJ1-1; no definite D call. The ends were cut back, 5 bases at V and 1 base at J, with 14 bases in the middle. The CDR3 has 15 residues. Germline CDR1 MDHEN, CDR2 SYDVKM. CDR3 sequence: CASSPIAWGNTEAFF. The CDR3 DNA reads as TGTGCCAGCAGTCCCATCGCCTGGGGGAACACTGAAGCTTTCTTT.

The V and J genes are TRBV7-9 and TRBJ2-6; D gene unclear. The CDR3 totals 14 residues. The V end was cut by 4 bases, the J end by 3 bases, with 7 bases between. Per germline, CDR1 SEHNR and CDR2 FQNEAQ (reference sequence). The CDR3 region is CASSSPGGANVLTF. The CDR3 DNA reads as TGTGCCAGCAGCTCCCCGGGTGGGGCCAACGTCCTGACTTTC. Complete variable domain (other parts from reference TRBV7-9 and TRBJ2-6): DTGVSQNPRHKITKRGQNVTFRCDPISEHNRLYWYRQTLGQGPEFLTYFQNEAQLEKSRLLSDRFSAERPKGSFSTLEIQRTEQGDSAMYLCASSSPGGANVLTFGAGSRLTVL.

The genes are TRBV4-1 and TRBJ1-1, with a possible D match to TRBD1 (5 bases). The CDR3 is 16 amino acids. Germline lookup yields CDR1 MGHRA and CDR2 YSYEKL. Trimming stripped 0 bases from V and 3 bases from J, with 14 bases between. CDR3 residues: CASSQDGGRVDTEAFF. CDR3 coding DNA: TGCGCCAGCAGCCAAGATGGGGGGAGGGTTGACACTGAAGCTTTCTTT.

CDR3: CASSPGRGLAGVRQETQYF. The CDR3 DNA reads as TGTGCCAGCAGCCCGGGCCGTGGGCTAGCGGGAGTCCGGCAGGAGACCCAGTACTTC. V gene TRBV7-6 combines with J gene TRBJ2-5; 10 bases fit TRBD2. Losses at the gene ends were 5 bases for V and 5 bases for J; bases not matched to a gene: 20. Germline loops: CDR1 SGHVS, CDR2 FNYEAQ. The CDR3 runs 19 residues. The variable domain in full, completed from reference TRBV7-6 and TRBJ2-5, reads GAGVSQSPRYKVTKRGQDVALRCDPISGHVSLYWYRQALGQGPEFLTYFNYEAQQDKSGLPNDRFSAERPEGSISTLTIQRTEQRDSAMYRCASSPGRGLAGVRQETQYFGPGTRLLVL.

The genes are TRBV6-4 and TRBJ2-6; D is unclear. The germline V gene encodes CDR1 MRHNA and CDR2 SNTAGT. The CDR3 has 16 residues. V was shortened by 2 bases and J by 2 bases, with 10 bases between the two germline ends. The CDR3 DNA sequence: TGTGCCAGCAGTGACATAATACGGCCTGGGGCCAACGTCCTGACTTTC. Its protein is CASSDIIRPGANVLTF.

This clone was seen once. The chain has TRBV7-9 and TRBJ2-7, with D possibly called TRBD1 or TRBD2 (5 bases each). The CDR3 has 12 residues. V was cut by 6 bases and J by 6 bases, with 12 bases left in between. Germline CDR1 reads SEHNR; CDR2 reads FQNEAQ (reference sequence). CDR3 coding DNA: TGTGCCAGCAGGGACGGGGCGGGCGAGCAGTACTTC. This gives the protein CASRDGAGEQYF.

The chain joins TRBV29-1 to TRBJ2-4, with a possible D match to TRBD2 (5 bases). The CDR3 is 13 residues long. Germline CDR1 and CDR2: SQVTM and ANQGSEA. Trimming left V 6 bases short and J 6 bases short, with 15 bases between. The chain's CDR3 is CSVEGVVGNIQYF. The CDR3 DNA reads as TGCAGCGTCGAGGGAGTCGTGGGAAACATTCAGTACTTC.

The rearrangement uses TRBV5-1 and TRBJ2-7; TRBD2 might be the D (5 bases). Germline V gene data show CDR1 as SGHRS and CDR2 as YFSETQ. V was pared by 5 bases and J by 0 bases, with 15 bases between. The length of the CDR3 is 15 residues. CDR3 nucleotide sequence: TGCGCCAGCAGTAATTGGGGAGCCAGCTCCTACGAGCAGTACTTC. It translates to CASSNWGASSYEQYF.

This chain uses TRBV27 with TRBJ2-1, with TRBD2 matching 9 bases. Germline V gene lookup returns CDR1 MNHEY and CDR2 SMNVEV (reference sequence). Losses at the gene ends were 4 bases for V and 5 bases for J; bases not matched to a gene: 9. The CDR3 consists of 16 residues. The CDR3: CASSSEAGGRNNEQFF. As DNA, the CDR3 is TGTGCCAGCAGTTCAGAAGCGGGAGGCCGCAACAATGAGCAGTTCTTC.

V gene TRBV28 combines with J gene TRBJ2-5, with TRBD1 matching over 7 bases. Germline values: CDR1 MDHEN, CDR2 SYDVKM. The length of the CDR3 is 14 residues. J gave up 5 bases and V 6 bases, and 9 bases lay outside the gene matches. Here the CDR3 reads CASRTTGVGETQYF. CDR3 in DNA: TGTGCCAGCAGAACTACAGGGGTGGGGGAGACCCAGTACTTC.

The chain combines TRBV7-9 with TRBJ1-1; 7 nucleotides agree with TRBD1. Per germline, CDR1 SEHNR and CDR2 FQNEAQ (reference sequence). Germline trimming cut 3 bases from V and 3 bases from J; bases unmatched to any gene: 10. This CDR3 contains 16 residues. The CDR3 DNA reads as TGTGCCAGCAGCTTGCGTAAGGGGGCTGTGGACACTGAAGCTTTCTTT. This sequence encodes CASSLRKGAVDTEAFF.

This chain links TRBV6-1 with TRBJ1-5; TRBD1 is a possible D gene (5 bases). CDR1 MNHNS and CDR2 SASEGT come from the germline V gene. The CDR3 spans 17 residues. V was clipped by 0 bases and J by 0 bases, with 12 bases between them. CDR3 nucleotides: TGTGCCAGCAGTGAAGCGGGCGGGGCCTATAGCAATCAGCCCCAGCATTTT. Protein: CASSEAGGAYSNQPQHF.

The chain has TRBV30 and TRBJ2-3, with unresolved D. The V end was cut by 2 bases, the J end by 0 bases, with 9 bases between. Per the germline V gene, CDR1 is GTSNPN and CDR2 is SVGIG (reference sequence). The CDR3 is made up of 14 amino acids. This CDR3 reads CAWSYAASTDTQYF. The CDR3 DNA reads TGTGCCTGGAGTTACGCCGCTAGCACAGATACGCAGTATTTT.

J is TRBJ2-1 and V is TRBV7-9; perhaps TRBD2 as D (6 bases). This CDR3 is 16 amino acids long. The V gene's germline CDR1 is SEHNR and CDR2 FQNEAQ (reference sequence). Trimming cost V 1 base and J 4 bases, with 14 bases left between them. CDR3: CASSLVVLSGYNEQFF. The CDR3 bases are TGTGCCAGCAGCTTAGTAGTCCTTAGCGGATACAATGAGCAGTTCTTC.

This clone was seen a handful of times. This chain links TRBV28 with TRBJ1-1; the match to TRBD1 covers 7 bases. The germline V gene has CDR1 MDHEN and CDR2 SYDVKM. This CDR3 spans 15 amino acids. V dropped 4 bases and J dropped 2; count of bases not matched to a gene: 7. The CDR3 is CASSSLRQGNTEAFF. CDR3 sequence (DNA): TGTGCCAGCAGTTCACTCAGACAGGGTAACACTGAAGCTTTCTTT.

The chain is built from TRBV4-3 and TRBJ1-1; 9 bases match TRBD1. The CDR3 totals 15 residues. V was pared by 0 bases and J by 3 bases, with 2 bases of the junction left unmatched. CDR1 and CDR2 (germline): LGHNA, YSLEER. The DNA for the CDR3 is TGCGCCAGCAGCCAAGACGGGACAGGGTACACTGAAGCTTTCTTT. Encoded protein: CASSQDGTGYTEAFF.

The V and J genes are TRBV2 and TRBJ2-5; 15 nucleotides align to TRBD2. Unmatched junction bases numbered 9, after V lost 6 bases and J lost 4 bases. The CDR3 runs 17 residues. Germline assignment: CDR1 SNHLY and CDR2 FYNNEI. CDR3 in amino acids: CASSVGTSGRTRETQYF. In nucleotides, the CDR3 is TGTGCCAGCAGCGTTGGGACTAGCGGGAGGACGAGAGAGACCCAGTACTTC.

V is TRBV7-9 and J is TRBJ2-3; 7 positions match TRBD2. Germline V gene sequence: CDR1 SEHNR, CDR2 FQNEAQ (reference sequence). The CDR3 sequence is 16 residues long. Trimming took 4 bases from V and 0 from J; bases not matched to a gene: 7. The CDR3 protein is CASSSGGTPSTDTQYF. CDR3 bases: TGTGCCAGCAGCTCCGGGGGGACCCCGAGCACAGATACGCAGTATTTT.

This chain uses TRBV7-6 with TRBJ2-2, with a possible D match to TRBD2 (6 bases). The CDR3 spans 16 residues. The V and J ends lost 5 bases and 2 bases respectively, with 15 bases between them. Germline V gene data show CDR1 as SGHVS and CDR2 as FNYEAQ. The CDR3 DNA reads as TGTGCCAGCAGCGCAGTCCTGCGGGGAAACACCGGGGAGCTGTTTTTT. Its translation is CASSAVLRGNTGELFF.

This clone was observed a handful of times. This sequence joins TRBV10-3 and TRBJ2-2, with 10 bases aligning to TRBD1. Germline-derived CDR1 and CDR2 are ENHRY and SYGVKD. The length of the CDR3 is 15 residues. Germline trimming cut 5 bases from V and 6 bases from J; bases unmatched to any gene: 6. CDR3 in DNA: TGTGCCATCAGTCCGACAGGGGGCGAGGCCGGGGAGCTGTTTTTT. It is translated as CAISPTGGEAGELFF.

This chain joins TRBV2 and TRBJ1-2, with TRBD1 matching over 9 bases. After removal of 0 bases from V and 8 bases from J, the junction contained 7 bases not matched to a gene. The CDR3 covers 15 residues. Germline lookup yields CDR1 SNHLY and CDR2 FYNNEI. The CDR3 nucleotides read TGTGCCAGCAGTGAAGCCTTACAGGGGGCGAGCGGCTACACCTTC. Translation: CASSEALQGASGYTF.

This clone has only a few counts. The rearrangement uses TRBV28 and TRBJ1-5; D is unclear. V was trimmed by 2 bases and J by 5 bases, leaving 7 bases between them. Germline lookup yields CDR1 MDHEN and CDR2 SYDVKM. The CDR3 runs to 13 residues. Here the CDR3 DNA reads TGTGCCAGCAGTTTAAGGAGCCATCAGCCCCAGCATTTT. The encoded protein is CASSLRSHQPQHF. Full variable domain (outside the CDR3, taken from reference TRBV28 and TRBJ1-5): DVKVTQSSRYLVKRTGEKVFLECVQDMDHENMFWYRQDPGLGLRLIYFSYDVKMKEKGDIPEGYSVSREKKERFSLILESASTNQTSMYLCASSLRSHQPQHFGDGTRLSIL.

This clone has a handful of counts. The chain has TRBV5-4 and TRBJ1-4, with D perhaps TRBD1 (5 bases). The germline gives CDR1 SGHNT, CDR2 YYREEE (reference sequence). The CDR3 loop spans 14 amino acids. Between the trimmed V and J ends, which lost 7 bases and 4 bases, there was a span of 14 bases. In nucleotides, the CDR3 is TGTGCCAGCTACAGGCGGGGGGGTAATGAAAAACTGTTTTTT. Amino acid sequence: CASYRRGGNEKLFF.

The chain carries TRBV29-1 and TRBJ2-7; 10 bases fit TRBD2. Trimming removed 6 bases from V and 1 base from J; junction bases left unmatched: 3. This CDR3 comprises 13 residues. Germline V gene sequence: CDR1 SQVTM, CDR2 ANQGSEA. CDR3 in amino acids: CSVLAGASYEQYF. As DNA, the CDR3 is TGCAGCGTGCTAGCGGGAGCTTCCTACGAGCAGTACTTC.